A selection of T cell receptor beta chains follows, all from one sample in a study of type 1 regulatory T cells. One entry per CDR3 protein, called by TCRdb with MiXCR from the reads. The profile shows some 71,000 distinct CDR3 sequences, roughly 20% of them singletons. No antigen has been assigned to these receptors. Sequencing was carried out using cultured type 1 regulatory T (Tr1) cells, either the whole culture or a sorted fraction (not recorded which). Receptors originate from a human donor in good health. CDR3s include the opening cysteine and the closing phenylalanine or tryptophan. The D gene is left open where the match is weak. Clone size is shown for a subset of rows, as once, few, many or a class of expanded clone.

j_gene: TRBJ1-5
v_gene: TRBV6-5
d_gene: -
abundance: -
CDR3aa: CASSQTTGSSNQPQHF
CDR3nt: TGTGCCAGCAGCCAGACGACAGGTTCAAGCAATCAGCCCCAGCATTTT

j_gene: TRBJ2-5
v_gene: TRBV12-3/TRBV12-4
d_gene: -
abundance: -
CDR3aa: CASSPGADGTQYF
CDR3nt: TGTGCCAGCAGCCCAGGGGCCGACGGGACCCAGTACTTC

j_gene: TRBJ1-5
v_gene: TRBV15
d_gene: -
abundance: -
CDR3aa: CATSRDLLSGQPQHF
CDR3nt: TGTGCCACCAGCAGAGATCTTCTAAGCGGTCAGCCCCAGCATTTT

j_gene: TRBJ2-1
v_gene: TRBV28
d_gene: TRBD2
abundance: few
CDR3aa: CASSPGLASVEQFF
CDR3nt: TGTGCCAGCAGTCCCGGACTAGCGTCTGTTGAGCAGTTCTTC

j_gene: TRBJ2-5
v_gene: TRBV20-1
d_gene: -
abundance: -
CDR3aa: CSANLAQETQYF
CDR3nt: TGCAGTGCTAACCTAGCGCAAGAGACCCAGTACTTC

j_gene: TRBJ2-7
v_gene: TRBV5-1
d_gene: TRBD2
abundance: -
CDR3aa: CASSLGLAGEREQYF
CDR3nt: TGCGCCAGCAGCTTGGGCCTAGCGGGAGAACGCGAGCAGTACTTC

j_gene: TRBJ1-5
v_gene: TRBV18
d_gene: -
abundance: many
CDR3aa: CASSMGAREQPQHF
CDR3nt: TGTGCCAGCTCGATGGGCGCGAGGGAGCAGCCCCAGCATTTT

j_gene: TRBJ2-1
v_gene: TRBV10-3
d_gene: -
abundance: -
CDR3aa: CAISELGGSYNEQFF
CDR3nt: TGTGCCATCAGTGAGTTGGGGGGATCCTACAATGAGCAGTTCTTC

j_gene: TRBJ1-2
v_gene: TRBV15
d_gene: -
abundance: few
CDR3aa: CATSRTRGAGGYTF
CDR3nt: TGTGCCACCAGCAGGACACGGGGAGCCGGGGGCTACACCTTC

j_gene: TRBJ2-7
v_gene: TRBV7-2
d_gene: TRBD2
abundance: -
CDR3aa: CASSLVGGAYEQYF
CDR3nt: TGTGCCAGCAGCTTAGTGGGAGGGGCCTACGAGCAGTACTTC

j_gene: TRBJ1-4
v_gene: TRBV28
d_gene: TRBD1
abundance: few
CDR3aa: CASRSGGAKEKLFF
CDR3nt: TGTGCCAGCAGGTCAGGGGGCGCGAAGGAAAAACTGTTTTTT

j_gene: TRBJ2-1
v_gene: TRBV20-1
d_gene: TRBD2
abundance: -
CDR3aa: CSARVAGLAYNEQFF
CDR3nt: TGCAGTGCTAGAGTAGCGGGACTCGCCTACAATGAGCAGTTCTTC

j_gene: TRBJ2-5
v_gene: TRBV10-2
d_gene: TRBD2
abundance: -
CDR3aa: CASSGTSGRGETQYF
CDR3nt: TGCGCCAGCAGTGGGACTAGCGGGAGAGGAGAGACCCAGTACTTC

j_gene: TRBJ2-5
v_gene: TRBV27
d_gene: TRBD2
abundance: many
CDR3aa: CASRRLAGGETQYF
CDR3nt: TGTGCCAGCCGCCGATTAGCGGGAGGGGAGACCCAGTACTTC

j_gene: TRBJ2-3
v_gene: TRBV11-2
d_gene: -
abundance: many
CDR3aa: CASSRKGDTQYF
CDR3nt: TGTGCCAGCAGCAGAAAGGGAGATACGCAGTATTTT

j_gene: TRBJ1-1
v_gene: TRBV3-1
d_gene: TRBD1
abundance: few
CDR3aa: CASSQGHRGNTEAFF
CDR3nt: TGTGCCAGCAGCCAAGGCCACAGGGGGAACACTGAAGCTTTCTTT

j_gene: TRBJ1-1
v_gene: TRBV27
d_gene: -
abundance: few
CDR3aa: CASTPRGFGLEAFF
CDR3nt: TGTGCCAGCACACCACGGGGGTTCGGGTTGGAAGCTTTCTTT

j_gene: TRBJ2-5
v_gene: TRBV7-2
d_gene: -
abundance: -
CDR3aa: CASSWRDRWEETQYF
CDR3nt: TGTGCCAGCAGCTGGAGGGACCGTTGGGAAGAGACCCAGTACTTC

j_gene: TRBJ2-1
v_gene: TRBV7-9
d_gene: -
abundance: few
CDR3aa: CASSKTAQNEQFF
CDR3nt: TGTGCCAGCAGCAAGACGGCCCAGAATGAGCAGTTCTTC

j_gene: TRBJ1-2
v_gene: TRBV29-1
d_gene: -
abundance: few
CDR3aa: CSVRAGYTF
CDR3nt: TGCAGCGTTAGGGCAGGCTACACCTTC

j_gene: TRBJ2-7
v_gene: TRBV19
d_gene: -
abundance: -
CDR3aa: CASSIPGSSYEQYF
CDR3nt: TGTGCCAGTAGTATACCAGGAAGCTCCTACGAGCAGTACTTC

j_gene: TRBJ1-5
v_gene: TRBV6-1
d_gene: -
abundance: -
CDR3aa: CASSEGQGPGARGQPQHF
CDR3nt: TGTGCCAGCAGTGAAGGTCAGGGACCAGGGGCGCGGGGTCAGCCCCAGCATTTT

j_gene: TRBJ2-3
v_gene: TRBV28
d_gene: TRBD2
abundance: -
CDR3aa: CASSPTSGRSYTQYF
CDR3nt: TGTGCCAGCAGTCCAACTAGCGGGAGGTCTTATACGCAGTATTTT

j_gene: TRBJ2-7
v_gene: TRBV6-1
d_gene: TRBD1
abundance: -
CDR3aa: CASSYRGHEQYF
CDR3nt: TGTGCCAGCTCTTACAGGGGGCATGAGCAGTACTTC

j_gene: TRBJ2-3
v_gene: TRBV20-1
d_gene: TRBD2
abundance: -
CDR3aa: CSVTTSGTDTQYF
CDR3nt: TGCAGTGTCACGACTAGCGGGACAGATACGCAGTATTTT

j_gene: TRBJ1-5
v_gene: TRBV7-2
d_gene: TRBD1
abundance: -
CDR3aa: CASSLGQGNRPQHF
CDR3nt: TGTGCCAGCAGCTTAGGACAGGGGAATCGGCCCCAGCATTTT

j_gene: TRBJ1-5
v_gene: TRBV27
d_gene: TRBD1
abundance: many
CDR3aa: CASSLSQTGTNQPQHF
CDR3nt: TGTGCCAGCAGTCTTTCACAGACAGGGACCAATCAGCCCCAGCATTTT

j_gene: TRBJ2-3
v_gene: TRBV19
d_gene: -
abundance: many
CDR3aa: CASRGLATSSTDTQYF
CDR3nt: TGTGCCAGTAGAGGGTTAGCGACTTCTAGCACAGATACGCAGTATTTT

j_gene: TRBJ2-2
v_gene: TRBV20-1
d_gene: TRBD2
abundance: -
CDR3aa: CSARTSGRGTGELFF
CDR3nt: TGCAGTGCTCGAACCAGCGGGAGAGGGACCGGGGAGCTGTTTTTT

j_gene: TRBJ1-4
v_gene: TRBV10-3
d_gene: -
abundance: few
CDR3aa: CAISDGAAEKLFF
CDR3nt: TGTGCCATCAGTGATGGAGCGGCGGAAAAACTGTTTTTT

j_gene: TRBJ1-2
v_gene: TRBV13
d_gene: -
abundance: few
CDR3aa: CASSILGSGGYGYTF
CDR3nt: TGTGCCAGCAGCATTCTAGGGTCTGGGGGATATGGCTACACCTTC

j_gene: TRBJ1-5
v_gene: TRBV6-6
d_gene: -
abundance: -
CDR3aa: CASSDYNQPQHF
CDR3nt: TGTGCCAGCAGTGACTACAATCAGCCCCAGCATTTT

j_gene: TRBJ2-1
v_gene: TRBV5-4
d_gene: TRBD2
abundance: -
CDR3aa: CASSLGGSGIYEQFF
CDR3nt: TGTGCCAGCAGTCTTGGTGGTAGCGGGATCTATGAGCAGTTCTTC

j_gene: TRBJ2-5
v_gene: TRBV18
d_gene: -
abundance: -
CDR3aa: CASSPQIQGGQETQYF
CDR3nt: TGTGCCAGCTCACCACAAATCCAAGGCGGCCAAGAGACCCAGTACTTC

j_gene: TRBJ1-5
v_gene: TRBV7-2
d_gene: -
abundance: -
CDR3aa: CASSLVGDSNQPQHF
CDR3nt: TGTGCCAGCAGTTTAGTAGGGGACAGCAATCAGCCCCAGCATTTT

j_gene: TRBJ2-1
v_gene: TRBV5-1
d_gene: TRBD2
abundance: -
CDR3aa: CASSSGGGVSYNEQFF
CDR3nt: TGCGCCAGCAGCTCGGGGGGGGGAGTATCCTACAATGAGCAGTTCTTC

j_gene: TRBJ1-1
v_gene: TRBV29-1
d_gene: TRBD1
abundance: -
CDR3aa: CSIQHRGGKAFF
CDR3nt: TGCAGCATTCAACACAGGGGCGGCAAAGCTTTCTTT

j_gene: TRBJ2-1
v_gene: TRBV29-1
d_gene: -
abundance: few
CDR3aa: CSVGQTGEQFF
CDR3nt: TGCAGCGTTGGTCAGACCGGGGAGCAGTTCTTC

j_gene: TRBJ1-2
v_gene: TRBV5-1
d_gene: -
abundance: -
CDR3aa: CASSALGQSYGYTF
CDR3nt: TGCGCCAGTTCGGCCTTGGGGCAGAGCTATGGCTACACCTTC

j_gene: TRBJ2-1
v_gene: TRBV5-1
d_gene: -
abundance: few
CDR3aa: CASSLVEGDNEQFF
CDR3nt: TGCGCCAGCAGCTTGGTAGAGGGAGACAATGAGCAGTTCTTC

j_gene: TRBJ2-5
v_gene: TRBV5-1
d_gene: -
abundance: once
CDR3aa: CASSPRGTGGTDTQYF
CDR3nt: TGCGCCAGCAGCCCGAGGGGGACTGGGGGGACAGATACGCAGTACTTC

j_gene: TRBJ2-5
v_gene: TRBV9
d_gene: -
abundance: -
CDR3aa: CASSVGLEGHEWETQYF
CDR3nt: TGTGCCAGCAGCGTAGGTTTAGAGGGCCATGAGTGGGAGACCCAGTACTTC

j_gene: TRBJ2-3
v_gene: TRBV4-2
d_gene: -
abundance: -
CDR3aa: CASSPVALSGTDTQYF
CDR3nt: TGTGCCAGCAGCCCAGTAGCCCTTTCCGGCACAGATACGCAGTATTTT

j_gene: TRBJ2-5
v_gene: TRBV20-1
d_gene: -
abundance: -
CDR3aa: CSAAPGEVVETQYF
CDR3nt: TGCAGTGCGGCCCCCGGAGAAGTGGTAGAGACCCAGTACTTC

j_gene: TRBJ2-7
v_gene: TRBV4-1
d_gene: -
abundance: -
CDR3aa: CASSRYTPSASSYEQYF
CDR3nt: TGCGCCAGCAGCCGCTACACCCCTAGCGCGAGCTCCTACGAGCAGTACTTC

j_gene: TRBJ1-2
v_gene: TRBV5-1
d_gene: -
abundance: few
CDR3aa: CASSLADGTIDGYTF
CDR3nt: TGCGCCAGCAGCTTGGCCGACGGGACAATTGATGGCTACACCTTC

j_gene: TRBJ2-5
v_gene: TRBV20-1
d_gene: -
abundance: few
CDR3aa: CSALKRETQYF
CDR3nt: TGCAGTGCGCTTAAGAGGGAGACCCAGTACTTC

j_gene: TRBJ1-2
v_gene: TRBV12-3/TRBV12-4
d_gene: -
abundance: few
CDR3aa: CASRPGHSYGYTF
CDR3nt: TGTGCCAGCAGGCCGGGACACTCCTATGGCTACACCTTC

j_gene: TRBJ2-7
v_gene: TRBV5-1
d_gene: -
abundance: -
CDR3aa: CASSSAAPYEQYF
CDR3nt: TGCGCCAGCAGCTCCGCGGCCCCCTACGAGCAGTACTTC

j_gene: TRBJ1-2
v_gene: TRBV5-4
d_gene: -
abundance: few
CDR3aa: CASSTGAEAVGYTF
CDR3nt: TGTGCCAGCAGTACCGGGGCGGAAGCAGTCGGCTACACCTTC

j_gene: TRBJ2-1
v_gene: TRBV20-1
d_gene: -
abundance: -
CDR3aa: CSAIKQGLSYNEQFF
CDR3nt: TGCAGTGCTATTAAACAGGGCCTGTCCTACAATGAGCAGTTCTTC

j_gene: TRBJ2-2
v_gene: TRBV9
d_gene: TRBD2
abundance: -
CDR3aa: CASSQESGRITGELFF
CDR3nt: TGTGCCAGCAGCCAAGAAAGCGGGAGGATCACCGGGGAGCTGTTTTTT

j_gene: TRBJ2-2
v_gene: TRBV28
d_gene: TRBD2
abundance: -
CDR3aa: CASSSSGRGNTGELFF
CDR3nt: TGTGCCAGCAGTTCTAGCGGGAGGGGGAACACCGGGGAGCTGTTTTTT

j_gene: TRBJ1-2
v_gene: TRBV7-2
d_gene: -
abundance: -
CDR3aa: CASSLVGGQGYTF
CDR3nt: TGTGCCAGCAGCTTAGTGGGGGGTCAAGGCTACACCTTC

j_gene: TRBJ1-1
v_gene: TRBV7-9
d_gene: -
abundance: few
CDR3aa: CASSQSIGQLNTEAFF
CDR3nt: TGTGCCAGCAGCCAGTCGATTGGACAGTTGAACACTGAAGCTTTCTTT

j_gene: TRBJ1-2
v_gene: TRBV5-6
d_gene: -
abundance: few
CDR3aa: CASSLDSGRIGYTF
CDR3nt: TGTGCCAGCAGCTTGGATTCCGGGAGGATAGGCTACACCTTC

j_gene: TRBJ2-1
v_gene: TRBV4-3
d_gene: -
abundance: once
CDR3aa: CASSLPRGGLYNEQFF
CDR3nt: TGCGCCAGCAGCTTACCTCGTGGGGGACTCTACAATGAGCAGTTCTTC